One T cell receptor (beta chain) is described in this entry. Out of around 10 ml of fresh peripheral blood, PBMCs were obtained. This entry is derived from a study of Graves' ophthalmopathy and Graves' hyperthyroidism. Germline loops: CDR1 MNHEY, CDR2 SVGAGI. V lost 8 bases and J lost 1, with 17 bases in between. This CDR3 region has 16 residues. RNA served as the template for amplifying TCR beta CDR3 regions. The library came from an HTBI-primed first-round RT-PCR and a second-round multiplex PCR. Each CDR3 protein is one row after TCRdb ran MiXCR on the multiplex PCR reads. The table shows about 740,000 distinct CDR3 sequences, with around 40% occurring only once.

The chain has TRBV6-5 and TRBJ2-2; tentatively, D is TRBD2 (6 bases). This sequence was found in an adult man with Graves' ophthalmopathy. Sample: peripheral blood. For the CDR3, the DNA is TGTGCCAGCGGGGGGACGGGCGGAGTGAACACCGGGGAGCTGTTTTTT. Translating gives CASGGTGGVNTGELFF.